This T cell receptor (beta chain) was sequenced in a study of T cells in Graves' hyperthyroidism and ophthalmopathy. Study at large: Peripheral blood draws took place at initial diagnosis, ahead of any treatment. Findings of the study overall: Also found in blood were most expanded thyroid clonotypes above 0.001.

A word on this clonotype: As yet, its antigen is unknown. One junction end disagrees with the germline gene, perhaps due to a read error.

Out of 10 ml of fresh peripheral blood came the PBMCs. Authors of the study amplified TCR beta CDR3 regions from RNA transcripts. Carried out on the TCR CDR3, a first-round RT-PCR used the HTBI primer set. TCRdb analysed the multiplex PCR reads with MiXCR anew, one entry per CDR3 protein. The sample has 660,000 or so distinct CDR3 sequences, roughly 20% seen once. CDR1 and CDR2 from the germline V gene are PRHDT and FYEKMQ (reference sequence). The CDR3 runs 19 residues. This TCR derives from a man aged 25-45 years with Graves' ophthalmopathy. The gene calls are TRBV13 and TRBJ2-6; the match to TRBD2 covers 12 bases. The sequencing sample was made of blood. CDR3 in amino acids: CASSFGLAGYTAGANVLAF. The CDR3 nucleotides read TGTGCCAGCAGCTTCGGACTAGCGGGATATACCGCTGGGGCCAACGTCCTGGCTTTC.